These 23 T cell receptor beta chains were all obtained from the same sample, sequenced in a study of naive and memory T cell subsets. Four PCR rounds used nested alpha and beta constant region primers plus the SP2 primer. A single record per CDR3 protein comes from TCRdb applying MiXCR to the 5' RACE reads. The sample lists around 48,000 distinct CDR3 sequences; 4.7% were seen once. TCR cDNA received a 3' ligated oligonucleotide that carried a UMI. These receptors all come from a female donor in good health.

This clonotype was counted at least ten times. This chain connects TRBV7-2 to TRBJ2-1; no clear D gene. This CDR3 comprises 14 residues. Trimming shortened V by 2 bases and J by 5 bases, and 10 bases separated the two germline ends. Germline assignment: CDR1 SGHTA and CDR2 FQGNSA. The CDR3 sequence is CASSLTSADNEQFF. CDR3 nucleotide sequence: TGTGCCAGCAGCTTAACTTCGGCCGACAATGAGCAGTTCTTC.

This clonotype has at least ten counts. The chain employs TRBV20-1 and TRBJ2-1; weak D call: TRBD2 (5 bases). The V end was cut by 5 bases, the J end by 0 bases, with 14 bases between. CDR1 and CDR2 from the germline V gene are DFQATT and SNEGSKA (reference sequence). The CDR3 loop spans 15 amino acids. This chain's CDR3 is CSAGRTQSSYNEQFF. CDR3 in DNA: TGCAGTGCTGGAAGGACTCAGAGCTCCTACAATGAGCAGTTCTTC.

This clonotype was picked up many times. V is TRBV7-9 and J is TRBJ2-5, with D unresolved. Per the germline V gene, CDR1 is SEHNR and CDR2 is FQNEAQ (reference sequence). The CDR3 contains 14 residues. With 5 bases removed from V and 4 bases from J, the gap between germline ends came to 14 bases. Here the CDR3 DNA reads TGTGCCAGCAGCCCGATGGTGGATAGAGAGACCCAGTACTTC. As protein: CASSPMVDRETQYF.

This clonotype was detected many times. V and J are TRBV28 and TRBJ2-7, with 12 nucleotides matching TRBD1. The J segment lost 2 bases and the V segment lost 5 bases, leaving 4 bases of the junction unmatched. This CDR3 has 15 residues. Per the germline V gene, CDR1 is MDHEN and CDR2 is SYDVKM. This CDR3 is CASSPGTGGTYEQYF. The DNA for the CDR3 is TGTGCCAGCAGTCCCGGGACAGGGGGCACCTACGAGCAGTACTTC.

In its sample, this clonotype was seen many times. The chain links TRBV3-1 to TRBJ2-5, with TRBD2 identical over 10 bases. V was clipped by 6 bases and J by 5 bases; unmatched bases: 9. The CDR3 runs to 15 residues. Per germline, CDR1 LGHDT and CDR2 YNNKEL (reference sequence). The CDR3 spells CASRFAAGGPETQYF. CDR3 DNA sequence: TGTGCCAGCAGGTTCGCAGCGGGAGGGCCGGAGACCCAGTACTTC.

The chain carries TRBV3-1 and TRBJ1-3; D is undetermined. The V end was cut by 1 base, the J end by 4 bases, with 5 bases between. The CDR3 loop spans 13 amino acids. Germline lookup yields CDR1 LGHDT and CDR2 YNNKEL (reference sequence). CDR3: CASSQGSGNTIYF. CDR3 sequence (DNA): TGTGCCAGCAGCCAAGGATCGGGAAACACCATATATTTT.

This clonotype was seen at least ten times. V gene TRBV11-1 combines with J gene TRBJ1-1; 7 bases align to TRBD1. Unmatched junction bases numbered 3, after V lost 4 bases and J lost 1 base. The germline gives CDR1 SGHAT, CDR2 FQDESV (reference sequence). The CDR3 has 14 amino acids. The CDR3 DNA is TGTGCCAGCAGCTCCAGGGACAGGAACACTGAAGCTTTCTTT. The encoded protein is CASSSRDRNTEAFF.

At least ten counts were recorded for this clonotype. The DNA for the CDR3 is TGTGCCAGCAGCTTAGAGGGGGAAGGGACCCAAGAGACCCAGTACTTC. The encoded protein is CASSLEGEGTQETQYF. The V gene is TRBV7-9, the J gene TRBJ2-5, with D perhaps TRBD1 (6 bases). Looked up from germline, CDR1 is SEHNR and CDR2 is FQNEAQ (reference sequence). Trimming cost V 1 base and J 1 base, with 13 bases left between them. The CDR3 totals 16 residues.

This clonotype was detected ten times or more. The chain is built from TRBV6-1 and TRBJ2-7; TRBD2 matches 11 bases. Trimming removed 6 bases from V and 0 bases from J; junction bases left unmatched: 1. CDR3 length equals 14 residues. Germline CDR1 is MNHNS and CDR2 is SASEGT. The CDR3 reads CASRGLAVSYEQYF. The CDR3 DNA is TGTGCCAGCAGGGGACTAGCGGTCTCCTACGAGCAGTACTTC.

This clonotype was seen ten or more times. The gene calls are TRBV21-1 and TRBJ2-7; TRBD1 is the table's D call and was not checked against the DNA. TRBV21-1 is shown as a pseudogene. This CDR3 region has 14 residues. CDR3 sequence (DNA): TGTGCCTCCGAGACCGGGACAGACATATACGAGCAGTACTTC. As protein: CASETGTDIYEQYF.

In its sample, this clonotype was seen a few times. V is TRBV28 and J is TRBJ2-3, with a tentative D call TRBD2 (6 bases). Germline V gene sequence: CDR1 MDHEN, CDR2 SYDVKM. Trimming removed 2 bases at V and 2 bases at J, with 11 bases between. This CDR3 comprises 15 residues. This CDR3 is CASSLGGAFTDTQYF. The CDR3 bases are TGTGCCAGCAGTTTAGGAGGGGCATTCACAGATACGCAGTATTTT.

This clonotype was found many times. The chain carries TRBV12-3 or TRBV12-4 and TRBJ1-1, with no clear D. V was cut by 4 bases and J by 2 bases, with 5 bases left in between. The CDR3 consists of 12 residues. CDR3 DNA sequence: TGTGCCAGCAGTTACAGAAACACTGAAGCTTTCTTT. It specifies CASSYRNTEAFF.

There are a few counts of this clonotype. This chain uses TRBV7-8 with TRBJ2-4; the match to TRBD2 covers 7 bases. The CDR3 contains 15 residues. The ends lost 3 bases at V and 0 bases at J; junction bases unmatched: 2. The germline V gene has CDR1 SGHVS and CDR2 FQNEAQ. CDR3 coding DNA: TGTGCCAGCAGCTTCGCGGGGGTAGCCAAAAACATTCAGTACTTC. Its translation: CASSFAGVAKNIQYF.

This clonotype was counted ten times or more. The chain carries TRBV27 and TRBJ1-2; D is possibly TRBD1 (6 bases). The CDR3 covers 13 residues. The V and J ends lost 8 bases and 4 bases respectively, with 14 bases between them. Germline-derived CDR1 and CDR2 are MNHEY and SMNVEV (reference sequence). The chain's CDR3 is CASWPGGPYGYTF. The CDR3 coding sequence is TGTGCCAGCTGGCCCGGGGGGCCCTATGGCTACACCTTC.

This clonotype has more than one count but fewer than ten. The chain recombines TRBV6-2 or TRBV6-3 with TRBJ2-7; the D call may be TRBD1 or TRBD2 (5 bases each). CDR1 is MNHEY and CDR2 is SVGEGT in the germline V gene. Between the trimmed V and J ends, which lost 5 bases and 6 bases, there was a span of 17 bases. The CDR3 sequence is 14 residues long. The CDR3 bases are TGTGCCAGCAGTCGGGACCGGTATGGGTCCGAGCAGTACTTC. Translation: CASSRDRYGSEQYF.

Comment on this clonotype: This may be a read error: a much more frequent sequence differs by one nucleotide. The chain employs TRBV13 and TRBJ2-7; D remains ambiguous. The V and J ends lost 5 bases and 3 bases respectively, with 8 bases between them. Germline lookup yields CDR1 PRHDT and CDR2 FYEKMQ (reference sequence). The CDR3 spans 12 residues. CDR3 residues: CASSTWDYEQYF. The DNA for the CDR3 is TGTGCCAGCAGCACTTGGGACTACGAGCAGTACTTC.

The chain carries TRBV20-1 and TRBJ2-5, with 9 bases matching TRBD2. This CDR3 is built from 14 residues. V was clipped by 3 bases and J by 1 base; unmatched bases: 3. Looked up from germline, CDR1 is DFQATT and CDR2 is SNEGSKA (reference sequence). CDR3 in amino acids: CSASPAGGQETQYF. CDR3 nucleotides: TGCAGTGCTAGCCCAGCGGGAGGCCAAGAGACCCAGTACTTC.

This clonotype was recorded at least ten times. The chain couples TRBV7-3 to TRBJ2-1; 7 bases map to TRBD2. The germline CDR1 and CDR2 sequences are SGHTA and FQGTGA. V lost 1 base, J lost 9 bases, and 6 bases stayed unmatched. This CDR3 region has 14 residues. The CDR3 reads CASSLNPSSGEQFF. The CDR3 region has the DNA TGTGCCAGCAGCTTAAATCCCTCTAGCGGTGAGCAGTTCTTC.

This clonotype has at least ten counts. In DNA form, the CDR3 reads TGCAGCGTTGATAGGGTAGCAGATACGCAGTATTTT. Protein: CSVDRVADTQYF. This chain joins TRBV29-1 and TRBJ2-3; D unresolved. This CDR3 is 12 amino acids long. V shed 3 bases and J shed 4 bases, with 8 bases lying between them. Germline CDR1 SQVTM, CDR2 ANQGSEA.

This clonotype is labeled as medium-sized. This chain links TRBV7-9 with TRBJ1-1, with D hard to call. With 5 bases removed from V and 4 bases from J, the gap between germline ends came to 8 bases. This CDR3 contains 12 residues. The V gene's germline CDR1 is SEHNR and CDR2 FQNEAQ (reference sequence). The CDR3: CASSPFSTEAFF. CDR3 in DNA: TGTGCCAGCAGCCCCTTCAGCACTGAAGCTTTCTTT.

Points on this clonotype: Given a much more abundant clone one base away, this may be a read error. This chain links TRBV9 with TRBJ1-5, with TRBD1 as a possible D gene (6 bases). CDR1 is SGDLS and CDR2 is YYNGEE in the germline V gene. This CDR3 comprises 15 residues. CDR3 amino acids: CVPGTQGWRNQPQHF. For the CDR3, the DNA is TGTGTCCCCGGGACACAGGGATGGAGGAATCAGCCCCAGCATTTT.

V and J are TRBV28 and TRBJ1-1; TRBD1 is a possible D gene (5 bases). CDR3 size: 13 residues. The ends were cut back, 2 bases at V and 6 bases at J, with 10 bases in the middle. The germline V gene encodes CDR1 MDHEN and CDR2 SYDVKM. CDR3 sequence (DNA): TGTGCCAGCAGTTTAAGTGGGGGGGCTGAAGCTTTCTTT. This translates into CASSLSGGAEAFF.

A few counts support this clonotype. The chain joins TRBV27 to TRBJ2-3; 8 positions agree with TRBD1. CDR1 is MNHEY, CDR2 SMNVEV, per germline (reference sequence). CDR3 length: 15 residues. V shed 6 bases, J shed 2 bases, and the junction held 7 bases outside the gene matches. DNA of the CDR3: TGTGCCAGCAGACGGGACAGGACTGTCACAGATACGCAGTATTTT. Its protein is CASRRDRTVTDTQYF.